This T cell receptor beta chain is from a study of post-analysis software for immune sequencing data. Study overall: Recorded subtypes: relapsing-remitting, secondary progressive, progressive-relapsing; some patients unannotated.

Unique molecular identifiers tagged the TCR beta cDNA libraries. Between roughly 1 and 10 million T cells gave rise to some 450,000 cDNA molecules. TCRdb analysed the PCR reads with MiXCR anew, one entry per CDR3 protein. The table has roughly 600,000 distinct CDR3 sequences, 44% seen once; the top ten hold under 2%. General study results and limits: Controls had lower frequencies than patients of five or six TRBV segments, which included TRBV5-6, TRBV5-1 and TRBV20-1. Co-batched samples clustered tightly together by F measure. Normalized Chao1 diversity was significantly reduced in patients versus controls.

CDR1 is SGHDT and CDR2 is YYEEEE in the germline V gene. This CDR3 is 15 amino acids long. This clonotype was picked up a small number of times. Its antigen is not known. The germline gene is not matched at one end of the junction; a read error may be the cause. The V call is TRBV5-6, the J call TRBJ2-2; 8 positions match TRBD1. The TCR originated in a girl aged 10 to 17 with multiple sclerosis. Sequencing used blood. CDR3 residues: CTSTAGTGYTGELFF. CDR3 nucleotides: TGTACCAGCACGGCCGGGACAGGATACACCGGGGAGCTGTTTTTT.